This is a list of T cell receptor beta chains from one sample in a study of blood T cell repertoires in COVID-19. Here immunoSEQ multiplex PCR was the method, and the copy in TCRdb shows in-frame clones only, minus some. The repertoire holds 150,000 to 200,000 clones, approximately 86% seen once, with 15% to 20% in the top ten. The sample was PBMCs or T cells enriched from blood (not recorded which). These receptors were collected from a man aged 55 to 70 who had recovered from COVID-19. The CDR3 runs from the conserved cysteine through the conserved F or W. A D gene is named only where the DNA matches it firmly. Clone size, where shown, is once, few, many, or a class for clones that have expanded.

TRBV19,TRBD1,NA,TRBJ1-6,CASRTGTADSPLHF,TGTGCCAGTAGGACCGGGACAGCCGATTCACCCCTCCACTTT
TRBV18,NA,NA,TRBJ2-1,CASSLTSNEQFF,TGTGCCAGCTCACTAACTAGCAATGAGCAGTTCTTC
TRBV12-1,NA,once,TRBJ1-4,CASSSRDREEKLFF,TGTGCCAGCAGCTCCCGGGACAGGGAAGAAAAACTGTTTTTT
TRBV6-2/TRBV6-3,TRBD2,NA,TRBJ2-7,CASSRTSGSYEQYF,TGTGCCAGCAGCCGGACTAGCGGCTCCTACGAGCAGTACTTC
TRBV19,TRBD2,NA,TRBJ2-7,CASRAGTNSYEQYF,TGTGCCAGTAGGGCCGGGACTAACTCCTACGAGCAGTACTTC
TRBV28,TRBD1,few,TRBJ1-1,CASSPGTEGIGAFF,TGTGCCAGCAGTCCCGGGACAGAGGGAATTGGAGCTTTCTTT
TRBV24-1,NA,NA,TRBJ1-6,CATSDLYRAGNSPLHF,TGTGCCACCAGTGATTTGTACAGGGCAGGGAATTCACCCCTCCACTTT
TRBV5-1,TRBD1,NA,TRBJ2-7,CASSLVTGVHEQYF,TGCGCCAGCAGCTTGGTGACAGGGGTGCACGAGCAGTACTTC
TRBV2,TRBD1,few,TRBJ1-1,CASSERQGGTEAFF,TGTGCCAGCAGCGAAAGACAGGGGGGGACTGAAGCTTTCTTT
TRBV11-2,TRBD1,NA,TRBJ2-1,CASSLMGQAIKEQFF,TGTGCCAGCAGCTTGATGGGACAGGCCATAAAGGAGCAGTTCTTC
TRBV28,TRBD2,few,TRBJ2-2,CAGRGNTGELFF,TGTGCCGGGAGGGGGAACACCGGGGAGCTGTTTTTT
TRBV7-9,NA,NA,TRBJ2-3,CASSLAPADTQYF,TGTGCCAGCAGCTTAGCTCCAGCGGATACGCAGTATTTT
TRBV28,TRBD1,NA,TRBJ1-3,CASSVAGGAMNTIYF,TGTGCCAGCAGTGTTGCAGGGGGCGCGATGAACACCATATATTTT
TRBV27,NA,few,TRBJ2-6,CASRPRGAGANVLTF,TGTGCCAGCAGACCCAGGGGTGCTGGGGCCAACGTCCTGACTTTC
TRBV4-2,TRBD1,once,TRBJ2-7,CASSPPGTGSYEQYF,TGTGCCAGCAGCCCGCCCGGGACAGGATCCTACGAGCAGTACTTC
TRBV27,TRBD2,NA,TRBJ2-5,CASSPGLAEETQYF,TGTGCCAGCAGTCCCGGACTAGCGGAAGAGACCCAGTACTTC
TRBV3-1/TRBV3-2,NA,NA,TRBJ2-4,CASSHFLKGGAAKNIQYF,TGTGCCAGCAGCCACTTTCTCAAGGGGGGGGCTGCCAAAAACATTCAGTACTTC
TRBV5-1,TRBD1,once,TRBJ2-7,CASSQETGSSYEQYF,TGCGCCAGCAGCCAGGAGACAGGGAGCTCCTACGAGCAGTACTTC
TRBV6-4,NA,NA,TRBJ2-1,CASSREGASRNEQFF,TGTGCCAGCAGCAGAGAAGGGGCCTCACGGAATGAGCAGTTCTTC
TRBV2,NA,NA,TRBJ2-1,CASKVKAWESYNEQFF,TGTGCCAGCAAGGTGAAGGCTTGGGAGTCCTACAATGAGCAGTTCTTC
TRBV19,NA,once,TRBJ1-3,CASSSGFSAGNTIYF,TGTGCCAGTAGCTCGGGGTTCTCGGCTGGAAACACCATATATTTT
TRBV7-2,TRBD2,NA,TRBJ2-1,CASSRASGGLASSYNEQFF,TGTGCCAGCAGCCGGGCTAGCGGGGGGCTTGCCTCCTCCTACAATGAGCAGTTCTTC
TRBV7-2,NA,once,TRBJ2-7,CASSSLRGSPGQYF,TGTGCCAGCAGCTCCCTAAGGGGCTCCCCCGGGCAGTACTTC
TRBV7-9,NA,NA,TRBJ1-6,CASSLGPESPLHF,TGTGCCAGCAGCTTGGGCCCTGAGTCACCCCTCCACTTT
TRBV5-1,TRBD1,once,TRBJ1-1,CASSSDPGQLNTEAFF,TGCGCCAGCAGCTCTGACCCGGGACAGCTGAACACTGAAGCTTTCTTT
TRBV29-1,NA,NA,TRBJ2-5,CSVFDPTRGETQYF,TGCAGCGTCTTCGACCCCACACGGGGGGAGACCCAGTACTTC
TRBV14,NA,NA,TRBJ2-7,CASSQGSSTHEQYF,TGTGCCAGCAGCCAAGGCTCATCTACCCACGAGCAGTACTTC
TRBV11-2,TRBD1,NA,TRBJ2-5,CASSTSSPSPGQGAASTFQETQYF,TGTGCCAGCAGTACCTCTTCACCATCCCCGGGACAGGGGGCGGCCAGTACATTCCAAGAGACCCAGTACTTC
TRBV10-3,NA,NA,TRBJ1-3,CAISESGGTGTIYF,TGTGCCATCAGTGAATCGGGGGGAACCGGCACCATATATTTT